This TCR beta chain is from a study of early T cells in non-severe SARS-CoV-2 infection. Attachment of unique molecular identifiers was made to individual cDNA molecules. Each CDR3 protein gets one entry after TCRdb re-called the 5' RACE reads with MiXCR. The sample records 15,000 to 20,000 distinct CDR3 sequences, approximately 5.4% being singletons. Overall study results and limits: Matching with VDJdb favored anti-spike CD8 responses (missing private and CD4 specificities).

The CDR3 has 14 residues. Trimming took 0 bases from V and 2 from J, leaving 8 bases between them. CDR1 is LNHNV, CDR2 YYDKDF, per germline (reference sequence). This clonotype was observed at least ten times. No antigen is known for it. V and J are TRBV15 and TRBJ2-7; D perhaps matches TRBD1 (5 bases). Sample: whole blood. This TCR was sampled from an adult who was a healthcare worker with PCR-confirmed SARS-CoV-2 infection or an uninfected control (not recorded which). CDR3: CATSRDPGTYEQYV. The CDR3 nucleotides read TGTGCCACCAGCAGAGACCCAGGGACCTACGAGCAGTACGTC.